One sample yielded the 13 T cell receptor beta chains listed below, sequenced in a study of cytomegalovirus exposure and HLA in healthy donors. Assay used: immunoSEQ multiplex PCR; TCRdb lists only in-frame clones, some missing. The repertoire holds more than 95,000 clones, with roughly 94% as singletons. Sequencing used PBMCs. Receptors originate from a woman aged 18-29 years in good health and CMV-seronegative.

This chain links TRBV28 with TRBJ2-5, with D possibly matching TRBD1 (6 bases). Deletions cut 6 bases from V and 4 bases from J, with 15 bases between. Germline V lookup: CDR1 MDHEN, CDR2 SYDVKM. CDR3 length equals 14 residues. In DNA form, the CDR3 reads TGTGCCAGCAGATCTCAGGGGTCGGGAGAGACCCAGTACTTC. Its translation: CASRSQGSGETQYF.

V gene TRBV30 combines with J gene TRBJ2-7; the match to TRBD1 covers 8 bases. Germline V gene sequence: CDR1 GTSNPN, CDR2 SVGIG (reference sequence). CDR3 length: 15 residues. The V segment lost 3 bases and the J segment 9 bases; nucleotides outside the gene matches: 16. The CDR3 spells CAWSAGTGGYFGQYF. The CDR3 DNA is TGTGCCTGGAGCGCCGGGACAGGAGGGTACTTTGGGCAGTACTTC.

The genes are TRBV29-1 and TRBJ2-5; D might be TRBD2 (7 bases). Per the germline V gene, CDR1 is SQVTM and CDR2 is ANQGSEA. The CDR3 sequence is 13 residues long. V lost 4 bases and J lost 5, with 14 bases in between. This chain's CDR3 is CSVVIWGGETQYF. Written as DNA, the CDR3 is TGCAGCGTTGTGATTTGGGGGGGCGAGACCCAGTACTTC.

This clone was observed a single time. This chain links TRBV5-4 with TRBJ2-7; 10 bases match TRBD2. Germline CDR1 and CDR2: SGHNT and YYREEE (reference sequence). The V gene end was trimmed by 3 bases and the J gene end by 8 bases; junction bases not matched to a gene: 8. This CDR3 spans 14 amino acids. CDR3 DNA sequence: TGTGCCAGCAGCTCCCTAGCGGGGGAACGTCAGCAGTACTTC. Protein product: CASSSLAGERQQYF.

The J gene is TRBJ1-4, the V gene TRBV28; D is unclear. The CDR3 sequence is 12 residues long. V lost 4 bases and J 8 bases, leaving 8 bases between the germline ends. The germline gives CDR1 MDHEN, CDR2 SYDVKM. The chain's CDR3 is CASSYAGEKLFF. CDR3 DNA: TGTGCCAGCAGTTATGCGGGCGAAAAACTGTTTTTT.

The CDR3 nucleotides are TGTGCCAGCAGTGAATGGATGGGACAGGTGAATCAGCCCCAGCATTTT. Translating it yields CASSEWMGQVNQPQHF. The rearrangement uses TRBV6-1 and TRBJ1-5; 8 positions agree with TRBD1. CDR1 and CDR2 from the germline V gene are MNHNS and SASEGT. The CDR3 has 16 amino acids. After removal of 2 bases from V and 4 bases from J, the junction contained 7 bases not matched to a gene.

The rearrangement joins TRBV6-5 to TRBJ1-1, with D possibly matching TRBD1 (6 bases). The V end lost 6 bases, the J end lost 5 bases, and 19 bases lay between the germline ends. This CDR3 region has 15 residues. Germline assignment: CDR1 MNHEY and CDR2 SVGAGI. The CDR3 region is CASRQGTGAGTEAFF. CDR3 bases: TGTGCCAGCAGACAGGGAACTGGGGCGGGTACTGAAGCTTTCTTT.

This clone was detected only a few times. The V gene is TRBV6-4, the J gene TRBJ2-1; possibly TRBD1 for D (5 bases). CDR1 is MRHNA, CDR2 SNTAGT, per germline. CDR3 length: 13 residues. Trimming stripped 2 bases from V and 10 bases from J, with 12 bases between. CDR3 region: CASSDGAQGEQFF. The DNA of the CDR3 is TGTGCCAGCAGTGACGGGGCCCAGGGCGAGCAGTTCTTC.

The chain's CDR3 is CASSLTSGRSNEQYF. The CDR3 DNA reads as TGCGCCAGCAGCTTGACTAGCGGGAGGTCCAACGAGCAGTACTTC. J is TRBJ2-7 and V is TRBV5-1; 12 nucleotides align to TRBD2. Looked up from germline, CDR1 is SGHRS and CDR2 is YFSETQ. The length of the CDR3 is 15 residues. Trimming at V came to 1 base and at J to 5 bases, leaving 4 bases not matched to a gene.

V is TRBV28 and J is TRBJ1-1; D is perhaps TRBD1 (6 bases). This CDR3 has 14 amino acids. V was cut by 3 bases and J by 5 bases, with 13 bases left in between. The V gene's germline CDR1 is MDHEN and CDR2 SYDVKM. In DNA, the CDR3 is TGTGCCAGCAGTTTTCTACAGGGCGGAACTGAAGCTTTCTTT. This translates into CASSFLQGGTEAFF. The entire variable domain, with the rest obtained from reference TRBV28 and TRBJ1-1, is as follows: DVKVTQSSRYLVKRTGEKVFLECVQDMDHENMFWYRQDPGLGLRLIYFSYDVKMKEKGDIPEGYSVSREKKERFSLILESASTNQTSMYLCASSFLQGGTEAFFGQGTRLTVV.

The chain couples TRBV30 to TRBJ2-3; the D gene is possibly TRBD2 (6 bases). The V gene's germline CDR1 is GTSNPN and CDR2 SVGIG (reference sequence). The CDR3 is made up of 13 amino acids. V lost 2 bases to trimming and J lost 2 bases, with 8 bases between them. This CDR3 reads CAWSSGDTDTQYF. The CDR3 coding sequence is TGTGCCTGGAGTTCGGGGGACACAGATACGCAGTATTTT. Filled out from reference TRBV30 and TRBJ2-3, the complete variable domain reads SQTIHQWPATLVQPVGSPLSLECTVEGTSNPNLYWYRQAAGRGLQLLFYSVGIGQISSEVPQNLSASRPQDRQFILSSKKLLLSDSGFYLCAWSSGDTDTQYFGPGTRLTVL.

The rearrangement joins TRBV2 to TRBJ1-5; TRBD1 is a possible D gene (5 bases). V lost 8 bases, J lost 11 bases, and 16 bases lay in between. The CDR3 sequence is 12 residues long. Germline V gives CDR1 SNHLY, CDR2 FYNNEI. CDR3 sequence reads: CASSGTLLAQHF. CDR3 coding DNA: TGTGCCAGCTCCGGGACTTTGTTGGCCCAGCATTTT.

The V call is TRBV7-3, the J call TRBJ2-1, with 15 positions matching TRBD2. Per the germline V gene, CDR1 is SGHTA and CDR2 is FQGTGA. The V segment lost 4 bases and the J segment 7 bases; nucleotides outside the gene matches: 14. The CDR3 has 19 amino acids. The CDR3 loop reads CASSSRRGLAGGQGNEQFF. DNA for the CDR3: TGTGCCAGCAGCTCGAGACGAGGACTAGCGGGGGGGCAGGGAAATGAGCAGTTCTTC.